The 27 T cell receptor beta chains presented below share a single source sample, sequenced in a study of cytomegalovirus exposure and HLA in healthy donors. TCRdb's copy holds only in-frame clones and misses some; the assay was immunoSEQ multiplex PCR. The data hold approximately 170,000 clones, with around 90% observed a single time. Material: PBMCs. Receptors originate from a young woman in good health and CMV-seropositive.

The rearrangement joins TRBV4-3 to TRBJ1-2; 8 positions match TRBD1. The germline CDR1 and CDR2 sequences are LGHNA and YSLEER. The CDR3 sequence is 15 residues long. J lost 4 bases, V lost 6 bases, and 10 bases had no gene match. The CDR3 spells CASSPGSGGAYGYTF. The DNA of the CDR3 is TGCGCCAGCAGTCCCGGGTCAGGGGGCGCCTATGGCTACACCTTC.

The chain carries TRBV29-1 and TRBJ2-3, with D possibly being TRBD2 (6 bases). Per the germline V gene, CDR1 is SQVTM and CDR2 is ANQGSEA. The germline V and J ends were trimmed by 4 bases and 3 bases, with 8 bases remaining between them. The CDR3 is 12 amino acids. CDR3 residues: CSVGRATDTQYF. The CDR3 nucleotides read TGCAGCGTTGGGAGGGCGACAGATACGCAGTATTTT.

This chain joins TRBV10-3 and TRBJ1-2; 12 bases are a match to TRBD1. Germline CDR1 and CDR2: ENHRY and SYGVKD. The junction had 8 bases not matched to a gene; V was cut back by 6 bases and J by 0 bases. The CDR3 is 17 amino acids. DNA for the CDR3: TGTGCCATCAGACCGGGACAGGGGGCTGAAGCTAACTATGGCTACACCTTC. The encoded protein is CAIRPGQGAEANYGYTF.

The rearrangement uses TRBV27 and TRBJ2-2; TRBD2 matches 7 bases. The CDR3 length is 14 residues. With V trimmed by 7 bases and J by 6 bases, 8 bases remained unmatched. Germline assignment: CDR1 MNHEY and CDR2 SMNVEV (reference sequence). The CDR3 bases are TGTGCCAGCACCATCGGGGGGTCCTCCGGGGAGCTGTTTTTT. Its translation is CASTIGGSSGELFF.

The chain links TRBV27 to TRBJ2-7; D possibly corresponds to TRBD1 (6 bases). The V end was cut by 2 bases, the J end by 1 base, with 12 bases between. This CDR3 contains 15 residues. Germline values: CDR1 MNHEY, CDR2 SMNVEV (reference sequence). Written as DNA, the CDR3 is TGTGCCAGCAGTTTAGTTCCCGACAGGTCCTACGAGCAGTACTTC. It translates to CASSLVPDRSYEQYF.

This chain links TRBV2 with TRBJ2-1, with 8 bases aligning to TRBD1. The CDR3 has 14 residues. The germline CDR1 and CDR2 sequences are SNHLY and FYNNEI. J lost 4 bases, V lost 6 bases, and 5 bases had no gene match. CDR3 region: CASSRDRGYNEQFF. CDR3 DNA: TGTGCCAGCAGCCGCGACAGGGGTTACAATGAGCAGTTCTTC.

The CDR3 coding sequence is TGCGCCAGCAGCTTCCGGACAGGGGGCTACGAGCAGTACTTC. It is translated as CASSFRTGGYEQYF. J is TRBJ2-7 and V is TRBV5-1, with 10 bases identical to TRBD1. Germline CDR1 reads SGHRS; CDR2 reads YFSETQ. The CDR3 contains 14 residues. V shed 2 bases and J 3 bases; nucleotides not matched to a gene: 2.

V is TRBV2 and J is TRBJ1-1, with D possibly being TRBD1 (5 bases). The CDR3 runs 13 residues. The V gene's germline CDR1 is SNHLY and CDR2 FYNNEI. V was pared by 7 bases and J by 1 base, with 10 bases between. The CDR3 DNA sequence: TGTGCCAGCATCTATGACAGGAACACTGAAGCTTTCTTT. Translating gives CASIYDRNTEAFF.

The V gene is TRBV4-2, the J gene TRBJ2-1; 11 bases agree with TRBD2. This CDR3 region has 15 residues. Germline V CDR1 and CDR2: LGHNA, YNFKEQ. V lost 0 bases and J lost 9; bases outside the gene matches: 4. The CDR3 is CASSQEVAGGPEQFF. CDR3 bases: TGTGCCAGCAGCCAAGAGGTAGCGGGGGGGCCTGAGCAGTTCTTC.

This rearrangement joins TRBV2 to TRBJ2-7; tentatively, D is TRBD1 (5 bases). Between the trimmed V and J ends, which lost 8 bases and 1 base, there was a span of 21 bases. This CDR3 spans 16 amino acids. The germline gives CDR1 SNHLY, CDR2 FYNNEI. The DNA for the CDR3 is TGTGCCAGCCTCACTACCGGTCGGCAGGGATCCTACGAGCAGTACTTC. This translates into CASLTTGRQGSYEQYF.

The rearrangement joins TRBV19 to TRBJ2-7; 10 bases line up with TRBD1. This CDR3 contains 14 residues. The J segment lost 8 bases and the V segment lost 5 bases, leaving 9 bases of the junction unmatched. The V gene's germline CDR1 is LNHDA and CDR2 SQIVND (reference sequence). CDR3: CASSPGETGGKQYF. The CDR3 DNA follows: TGTGCCAGTAGTCCAGGCGAGACAGGGGGCAAGCAGTACTTC.

This sequence joins TRBV5-4 and TRBJ1-2, with a tentative D call TRBD1 (6 bases). The CDR3 has 14 residues. The ends were cut back, 2 bases at V and 7 bases at J, with 15 bases in the middle. Germline assignment: CDR1 SGHNT and CDR2 YYREEE (reference sequence). CDR3 protein: CASSFRGGAAGYTF. Here the CDR3 DNA reads TGTGCCAGCAGCTTTAGGGGGGGCGCAGCTGGCTACACCTTC.

The rearrangement uses TRBV19 and TRBJ2-4; 10 bases agree with TRBD1. V trimming: 9 bases; J trimming: 6 bases; junction bases outside the gene matches: 8. CDR1 LNHDA and CDR2 SQIVND come from the germline V gene (reference sequence). This CDR3 region has 14 residues. Here the CDR3 reads CASTQTGGGNIQYF. CDR3 coding DNA: TGTGCCAGCACGCAGACAGGGGGCGGAAACATTCAGTACTTC.

The chain carries TRBV6-5 and TRBJ1-1; 8 bases align to TRBD1. The germline gives CDR1 MNHEY, CDR2 SVGAGI. The CDR3 has 15 residues. The V segment lost 0 bases and the J segment 1 base; nucleotides outside the gene matches: 1. The CDR3 DNA sequence: TGTGCCAGCAGTTACTCCGGACAGGGGAACACTGAAGCTTTCTTT. Translated: CASSYSGQGNTEAFF.

The chain is built from TRBV25-1 and TRBJ2-7; 10 nucleotides align to TRBD2. The CDR3 totals 18 residues. Trimming cost V 4 bases and J 5 bases; bases outside gene matches: 17. Germline V lookup: CDR1 MGHDK, CDR2 SYGVNS. CDR3: CASSALGGGSGRRNEQYF. The CDR3 DNA is TGTGCCAGCAGTGCTCTCGGCGGTGGTAGCGGGAGGAGGAACGAGCAGTACTTC.

The chain employs TRBV4-1 and TRBJ1-1, with D maybe TRBD1 (6 bases). The CDR3 runs to 16 residues. V was pared by 1 base and J by 1 base, with 13 bases between. Germline-derived CDR1 and CDR2 are MGHRA and YSYEKL. CDR3 nucleotides: TGCGCCAGCAGCCAAGTTCCCAGGGGCCCGAACACTGAAGCTTTCTTT. Translation: CASSQVPRGPNTEAFF.

This chain uses TRBV28 with TRBJ2-2; perhaps TRBD2 as D (6 bases). The ends were cut back, 7 bases at V and 0 bases at J, with 12 bases in the middle. Germline V gives CDR1 MDHEN, CDR2 SYDVKM. The CDR3 is made up of 15 amino acids. The CDR3 region is CASNPGRANTGELFF. CDR3 bases: TGTGCCAGCAACCCCGGGAGAGCGAACACCGGGGAGCTGTTTTTT.

The CDR3 bases are TGTGCCAGCTCGTCACTGGACAGCTCTGGAAACACCATATATTTT. It yields the protein CASSSLDSSGNTIYF. The chain recombines TRBV18 with TRBJ1-3; a possible D gene is TRBD1 (6 bases). The CDR3 extends over 15 amino acids. The V and J ends lost 6 bases and 0 bases respectively, with 12 bases between them. The V gene's germline CDR1 is KGHSH and CDR2 LQKENI.

The chain is built from TRBV6-5 and TRBJ2-7, with 11 bases that match TRBD1. This CDR3 has 13 residues. Trimming removed 4 bases from V and 6 bases from J; junction bases left unmatched: 2. The germline gives CDR1 MNHEY, CDR2 SVGAGI. This CDR3 reads CASSLGTGGEQYF. CDR3 nucleotide sequence: TGTGCCAGCAGTTTAGGGACAGGGGGCGAGCAGTACTTC.

CDR3 DNA sequence: TGTGCCAGCAGGACGACTAGCGGGAACTACGAGCAGTACTTC. It yields the protein CASRTTSGNYEQYF. This chain joins TRBV6-1 and TRBJ2-7, with TRBD2 identical over 11 bases. The germline V gene has CDR1 MNHNS and CDR2 SASEGT. J gave up 3 bases and V 6 bases, and 4 bases lay outside the gene matches. The CDR3 has 14 residues.

The CDR3 DNA sequence: TGTGCCAGCAGCTTGCAAGGGGCGAACACTGAAGCTTTCTTT. It specifies CASSLQGANTEAFF. The chain carries TRBV5-8 and TRBJ1-1; TRBD1 is a possible D gene (5 bases). The CDR3 sequence is 14 residues long. Germline CDR1 and CDR2: SGHTS and YDEGEE. V was pared by 1 base and J by 1 base, with 8 bases between.

In DNA form, the CDR3 reads TGTGCCACCAAGGGTGGACTAGCGGGATACGAGCAGTACTTC. Protein: CATKGGLAGYEQYF. V is TRBV2 and J is TRBJ2-7, with 12 bases aligning to TRBD2. J was trimmed by 4 bases and V by 10 bases; bases with no gene match: 8. Looked up from germline, CDR1 is SNHLY and CDR2 is FYNNEI. This CDR3 spans 14 amino acids.

The V call is TRBV11-2, the J call TRBJ2-7; TRBD1 aligns across 8 bases. Looked up from germline, CDR1 is SGHAT and CDR2 is FQNNGV. There are 13 residues in the CDR3. Trimming removed 3 bases from V and 6 bases from J; junction bases left unmatched: 4. CDR3 in DNA: TGTGCCAGCAGCTTCATACAGGGGGGCGAGCAGTACTTC. Encoded protein: CASSFIQGGEQYF.

The chain links TRBV2 to TRBJ2-3; perhaps TRBD2 as D (6 bases). The V end was cut by 3 bases, the J end by 3 bases, with 16 bases between. The CDR3 has 16 residues. Germline V gene sequence: CDR1 SNHLY, CDR2 FYNNEI. This chain's CDR3 is CASSEPEREETDTQYF. The CDR3 bases are TGTGCCAGCAGTGAGCCAGAGAGGGAGGAAACAGATACGCAGTATTTT.

V and J are TRBV30 and TRBJ2-3; 12 bases map to TRBD2. Trimming removed 3 bases from V and 3 bases from J; junction bases left unmatched: 1. This CDR3 has 14 residues. The germline CDR1 and CDR2 sequences are GTSNPN and SVGIG (reference sequence). CDR3 sequence reads: CAWRTSGSTDTQYF. The CDR3 bases are TGTGCCTGGAGGACTAGCGGGAGTACAGATACGCAGTATTTT.

V usage is TRBV19 and J usage is TRBJ2-3; TRBD2 agrees at 9 bases. With 8 bases clipped from V and 2 bases from J, the junction kept 8 bases outside the gene matches. Germline V CDR1 and CDR2: LNHDA, SQIVND (reference sequence). The CDR3 totals 15 residues. CDR3 protein: CASGLAGRPTDTQYF. The CDR3 nucleotides read TGTGCCAGTGGCCTAGCGGGGAGGCCCACAGATACGCAGTATTTT. Using reference TRBV19 and TRBJ2-3 for the parts outside the CDR3, the full variable domain is DGGITQSPKYLFRKEGQNVTLSCEQNLNHDAMYWYRQDPGQGLRLIYYSQIVNDFQKGDIAEGYSVSREKKESFPLTVTSAQKNPTAFYLCASGLAGRPTDTQYFGPGTRLTVL.

The chain employs TRBV7-2 and TRBJ1-2; 7 positions match TRBD1. Per germline, CDR1 SGHTA and CDR2 FQGNSA. There are 15 residues in the CDR3. Germline trimming cut 4 bases from V and 4 bases from J; bases unmatched to any gene: 9. Written as DNA, the CDR3 is TGTGCCAGCAGCTCCCAGACAGGGAGCTTCTATGGCTACACCTTC. Translated: CASSSQTGSFYGYTF.